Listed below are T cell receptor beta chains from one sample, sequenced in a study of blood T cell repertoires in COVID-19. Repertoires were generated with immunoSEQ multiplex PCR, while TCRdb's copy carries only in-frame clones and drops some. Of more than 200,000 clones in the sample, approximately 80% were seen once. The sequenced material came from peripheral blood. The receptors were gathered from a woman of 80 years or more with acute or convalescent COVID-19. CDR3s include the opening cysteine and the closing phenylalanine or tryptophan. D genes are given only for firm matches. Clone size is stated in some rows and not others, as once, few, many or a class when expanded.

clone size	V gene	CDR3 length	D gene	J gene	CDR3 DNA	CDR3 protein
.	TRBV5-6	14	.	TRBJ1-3	TGTGCCAGCAGCTTCGGGACTCCCGGAAACACCATATATTTT	CASSFGTPGNTIYF
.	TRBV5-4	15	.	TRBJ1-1	TGTGCCAGCAGTTTTGGAGGGGAAATGAACACTGAAGCTTTCTTT	CASSFGGEMNTEAFF
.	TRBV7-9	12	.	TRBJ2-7	TGTGCCAGCAGCCCCAACAGCTACGAGCAGTACTTC	CASSPNSYEQYF
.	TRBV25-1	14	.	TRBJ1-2	TGTGCCAGCACTCCTGCGGGGGGTTGGGATGGCTACACCTTC	CASTPAGGWDGYTF
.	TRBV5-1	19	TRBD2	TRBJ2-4	TGCGCCAGCAGCTTGCACGGGACTAGCGGGGAACTAGCCAAAAACATTCAGTACTTC	CASSLHGTSGELAKNIQYF
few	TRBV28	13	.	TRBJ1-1	TGTGCCAGCAGTTCCTCCAGGACACTGAAGGCTTTCTTT	CASSSSRTLKAFF
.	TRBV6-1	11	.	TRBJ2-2	TGTGCCAGCAGTCGGACCGGGGAGCTGTTTTTT	CASSRTGELFF
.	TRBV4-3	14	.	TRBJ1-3	TGCGCCAGCAGCCCGATCGGGGGACGAAACACCATATATTTT	CASSPIGGRNTIYF
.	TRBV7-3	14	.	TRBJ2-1	TGTGCCAGCAGCTCCGGCCTAGCCTCCAATGAGCAGTTCTTC	CASSSGLASNEQFF
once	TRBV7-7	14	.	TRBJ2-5	TGTGCTAGCAGCCCCCTCGGCGGAGGGGAGACCCAGTACTTC	CASSPLGGGETQYF
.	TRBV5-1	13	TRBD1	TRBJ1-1	TGCGCCAGCAGCTGGGACAGGAACACTGAAGCTTTCTTT	CASSWDRNTEAFF
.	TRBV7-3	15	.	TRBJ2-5	TGTGCCAGCAGCTCTGGAACAGGGTACCAAGAGACCCAGTACTTC	CASSSGTGYQETQYF
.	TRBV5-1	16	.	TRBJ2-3	TGCGCCAGCAGCGCTGGCCCAGGGGGGTTTATAGATACGCAGTATTTT	CASSAGPGGFIDTQYF
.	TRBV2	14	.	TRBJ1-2	TGTGCCAGCGTACAGGAGCCCTTAAACTATGGCTACACCTTC	CASVQEPLNYGYTF
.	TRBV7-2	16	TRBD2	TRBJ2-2	TGTGCCAGCAGCCCTAGCGGGGGCGCAAACACCGGGGAGCTGTTTTTT	CASSPSGGANTGELFF
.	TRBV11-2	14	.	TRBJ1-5	TGTGCCAGCAGCCAGGCGGGAAGCAATCAGCCCCAGCATTTT	CASSQAGSNQPQHF
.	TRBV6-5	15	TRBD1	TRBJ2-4	TGTGCCAGCAGTCTAAGGGAGGGACAGGGAAACATTCAGTACTTC	CASSLREGQGNIQYF
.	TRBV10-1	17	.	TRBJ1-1	TGCGCCAGCAGTGAGGGTCGAAGGGTCAGGGGCTTAACTGAAGCTTTCTTT	CASSEGRRVRGLTEAFF
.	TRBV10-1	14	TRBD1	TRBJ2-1	TGCGCCAGCAGTGAGTCGGGACAGGGCAGTGAGCAGTTCTTC	CASSESGQGSEQFF
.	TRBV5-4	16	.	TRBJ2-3	TGTGCCAGCAGCTTGAGAAGCGCGCCGGCGGCAGATACGCAGTATTTT	CASSLRSAPAADTQYF